This T cell receptor beta chain was recorded in a study of blood T cell repertoires in COVID-19. In the study overall: Samples representing acute and convalescent COVID-19 were sourced from the United States, Italy and Spain. Sample material is recorded as cDNA or gDNA derived from T cells, B-cell-depleted T cells, or PBMCs.

V was cut by 5 bases and J by 5 bases, with 12 bases left in between. Germline V gene sequence: CDR1 SNHLY, CDR2 FYNNEI. This CDR3 region has 13 residues. Original handling: Estimated nucleated cell counts came from reference gene primer amplification. Only in-frame clones appear in the TCRdb table, and some are missing; sequencing was by immunoSEQ multiplex PCR. V, J and clone size were drawn from that table, and D and trimming were deduced from the DNA. The data contain more than 150,000 clones, around nine tenths of them singletons. Sequencing input: peripheral blood. The rearrangement links TRBV2 to TRBJ1-2, with TRBD1 as a possible D gene (6 bases). This TCR was recovered from a man aged 40-55 years with acute or convalescent COVID-19. This chain's CDR3 is CASSRDNPYGYTF. The CDR3 DNA is TGTGCCAGCAGTCGGGACAACCCGTATGGCTACACCTTC.